This T cell receptor (beta chain) was retrieved from a study of T-cell memory formation after mild COVID-19. About the study: Clustering of TCRs was largely donor specific. Study results and limitations: The study found balanced CD4/CD8 in clones contracting day 15 to 85 and a CD4+ lean in later expanders. CD4+ clones that contracted lay mainly in CM and EM; CD8+ ones lay in EMRA. What remained unconfirmed was the SARS-CoV-2 specificity of second-wave clones peaking on day 37.

A note on this clonotype: Its antigen is not known.

V lost 4 bases and J 2 bases, leaving 11 bases between the germline ends. The germline gives CDR1 LGHDT, CDR2 YNNKEL (reference sequence). The CDR3 is 14 residues long. TCRdb re-called the 5' RACE reads through MiXCR, storing one row per CDR3 protein. The sample lists 150,000 to 200,000 distinct CDR3 sequences, under 20% occurring once. Sample: PBMCs or a T cell subset sorted from them (not recorded which). The sequence was obtained from an adult woman who had mild COVID-19 (a few samples of this study predate the infection). Cell type and time point are not known. The rearrangement uses TRBV3-1 and TRBJ2-5; possibly TRBD1 for D (6 bases). CDR3 nucleotide sequence: TGTGCCAGCAGCCGCGCAGGGGCTCAAGAGACCCAGTACTTC. It encodes CASSRAGAQETQYF.